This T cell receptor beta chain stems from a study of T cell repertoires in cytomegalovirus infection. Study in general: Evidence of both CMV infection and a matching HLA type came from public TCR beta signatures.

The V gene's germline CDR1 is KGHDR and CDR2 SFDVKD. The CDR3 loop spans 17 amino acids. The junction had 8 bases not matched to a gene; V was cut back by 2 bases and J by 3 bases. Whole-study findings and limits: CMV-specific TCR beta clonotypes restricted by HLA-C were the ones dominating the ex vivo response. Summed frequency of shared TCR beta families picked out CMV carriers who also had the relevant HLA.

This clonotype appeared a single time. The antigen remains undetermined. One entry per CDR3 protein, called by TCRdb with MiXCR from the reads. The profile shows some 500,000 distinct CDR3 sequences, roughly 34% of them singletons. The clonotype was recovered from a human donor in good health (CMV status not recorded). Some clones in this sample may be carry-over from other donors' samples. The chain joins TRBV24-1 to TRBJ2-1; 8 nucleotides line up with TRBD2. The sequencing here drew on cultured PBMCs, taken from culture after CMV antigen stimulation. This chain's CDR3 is CATSDSLAGFFYNEQFF. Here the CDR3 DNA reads TGTGCCACCAGTGATTCCTTAGCGGGATTCTTCTACAATGAGCAGTTCTTC.